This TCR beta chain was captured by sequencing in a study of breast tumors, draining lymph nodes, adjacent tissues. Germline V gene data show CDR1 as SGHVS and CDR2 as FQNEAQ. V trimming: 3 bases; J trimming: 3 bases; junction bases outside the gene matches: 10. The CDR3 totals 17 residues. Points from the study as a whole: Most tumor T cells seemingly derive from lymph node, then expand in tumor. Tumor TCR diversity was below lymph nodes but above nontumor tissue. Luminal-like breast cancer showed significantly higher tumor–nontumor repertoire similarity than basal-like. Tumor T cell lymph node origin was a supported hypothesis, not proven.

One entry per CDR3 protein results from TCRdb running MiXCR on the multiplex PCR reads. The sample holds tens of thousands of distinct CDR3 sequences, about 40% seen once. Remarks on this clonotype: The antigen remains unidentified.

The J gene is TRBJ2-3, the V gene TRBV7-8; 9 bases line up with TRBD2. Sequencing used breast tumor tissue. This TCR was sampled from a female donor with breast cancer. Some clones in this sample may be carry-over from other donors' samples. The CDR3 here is CASSFSGAGGPTDTQYF. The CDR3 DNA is TGTGCCAGCAGCTTCAGCGGGGCGGGAGGGCCGACAGATACGCAGTATTTT. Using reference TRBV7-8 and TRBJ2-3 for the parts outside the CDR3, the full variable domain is GAGVSQSPRYKVAKRGQDVALRCDPISGHVSLFWYQQALGQGPEFLTYFQNEAQLDKSGLPSDRFFAERPEGSVSTLKIQRTQQEDSAVYLCASSFSGAGGPTDTQYFGPGTRLTVL.